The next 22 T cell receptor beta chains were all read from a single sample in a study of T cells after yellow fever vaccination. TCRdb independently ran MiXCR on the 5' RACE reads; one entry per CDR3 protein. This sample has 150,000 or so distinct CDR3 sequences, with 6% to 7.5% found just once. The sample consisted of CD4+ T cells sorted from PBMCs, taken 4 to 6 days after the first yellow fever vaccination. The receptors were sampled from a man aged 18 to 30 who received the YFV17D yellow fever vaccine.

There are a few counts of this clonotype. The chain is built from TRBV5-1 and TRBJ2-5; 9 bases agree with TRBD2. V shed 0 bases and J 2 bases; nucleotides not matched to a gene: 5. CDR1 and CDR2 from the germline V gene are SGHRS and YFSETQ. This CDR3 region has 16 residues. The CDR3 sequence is CASSLEASGVQETQYF. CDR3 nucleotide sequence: TGCGCCAGCAGCTTGGAGGCTAGCGGGGTACAAGAGACCCAGTACTTC.

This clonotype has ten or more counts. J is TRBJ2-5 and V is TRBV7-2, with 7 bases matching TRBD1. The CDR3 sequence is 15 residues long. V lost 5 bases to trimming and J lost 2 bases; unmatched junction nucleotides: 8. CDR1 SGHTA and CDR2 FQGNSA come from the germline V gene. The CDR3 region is CASSAQTGKQETQYF. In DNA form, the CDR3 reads TGTGCCAGCAGCGCCCAGACAGGGAAACAAGAGACCCAGTACTTC.

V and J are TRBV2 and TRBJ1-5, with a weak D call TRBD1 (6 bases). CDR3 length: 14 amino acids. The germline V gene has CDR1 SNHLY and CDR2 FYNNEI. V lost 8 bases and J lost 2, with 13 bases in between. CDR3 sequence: CASGRRQGNQPQHF. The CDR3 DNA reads TGTGCCAGCGGCCGAAGACAGGGCAATCAGCCCCAGCATTTT.

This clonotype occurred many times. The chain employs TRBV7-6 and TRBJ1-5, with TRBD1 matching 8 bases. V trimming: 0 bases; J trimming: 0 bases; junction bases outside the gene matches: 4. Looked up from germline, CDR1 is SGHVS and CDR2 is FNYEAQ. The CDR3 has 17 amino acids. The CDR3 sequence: CASSLARDRYSNQPQHF. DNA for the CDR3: TGTGCCAGCAGCTTAGCACGGGACAGGTATAGCAATCAGCCCCAGCATTTT.

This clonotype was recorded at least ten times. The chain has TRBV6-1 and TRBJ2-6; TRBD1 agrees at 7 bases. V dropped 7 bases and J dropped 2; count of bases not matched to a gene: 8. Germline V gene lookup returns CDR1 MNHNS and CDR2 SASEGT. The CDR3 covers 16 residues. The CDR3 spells CASTARGRPGANVLTF. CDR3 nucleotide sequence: TGTGCCAGCACCGCTAGGGGGCGACCTGGGGCCAACGTCCTGACTTTC.

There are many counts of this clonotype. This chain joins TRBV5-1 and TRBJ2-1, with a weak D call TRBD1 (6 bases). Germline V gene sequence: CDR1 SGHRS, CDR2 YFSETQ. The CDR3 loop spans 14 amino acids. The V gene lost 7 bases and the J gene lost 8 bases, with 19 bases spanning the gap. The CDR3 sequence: CASHLGALGDEQFF. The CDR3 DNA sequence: TGCGCCAGCCATTTGGGGGCATTAGGGGATGAGCAGTTCTTC.

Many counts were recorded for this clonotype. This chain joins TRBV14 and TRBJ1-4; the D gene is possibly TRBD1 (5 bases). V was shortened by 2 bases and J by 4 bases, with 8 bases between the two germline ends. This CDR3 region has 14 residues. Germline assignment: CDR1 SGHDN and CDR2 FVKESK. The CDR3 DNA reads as TGTGCCAGCAGCCAACAGGGACTTAATGAAAAACTGTTTTTT. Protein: CASSQQGLNEKLFF.

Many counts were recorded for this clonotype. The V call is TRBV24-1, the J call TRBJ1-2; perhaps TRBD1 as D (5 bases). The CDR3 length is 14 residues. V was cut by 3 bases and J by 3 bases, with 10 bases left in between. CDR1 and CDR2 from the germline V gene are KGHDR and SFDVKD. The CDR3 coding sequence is TGTGCCACCAGTGATGAGGGGAAAGACTATGGCTACACCTTC. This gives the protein CATSDEGKDYGYTF.

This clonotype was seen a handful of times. This CDR3 is CATSDPRTANEQFF. In DNA form, the CDR3 reads TGTGCCACCAGTGACCCGAGGACAGCGAATGAGCAGTTCTTC. The J gene is TRBJ2-1, the V gene TRBV24-1, with D possibly being TRBD1 (6 bases). The CDR3 sequence is 14 residues long. Trimming shortened V by 4 bases and J by 7 bases, and 13 bases separated the two germline ends. The germline CDR1 and CDR2 sequences are KGHDR and SFDVKD.

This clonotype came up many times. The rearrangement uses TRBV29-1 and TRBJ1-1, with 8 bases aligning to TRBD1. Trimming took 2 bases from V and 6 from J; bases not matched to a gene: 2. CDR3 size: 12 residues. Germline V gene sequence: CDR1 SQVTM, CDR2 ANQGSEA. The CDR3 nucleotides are TGCAGCGTTGAACAGGGGGCTTCTGAAGCTTTCTTT. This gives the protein CSVEQGASEAFF.

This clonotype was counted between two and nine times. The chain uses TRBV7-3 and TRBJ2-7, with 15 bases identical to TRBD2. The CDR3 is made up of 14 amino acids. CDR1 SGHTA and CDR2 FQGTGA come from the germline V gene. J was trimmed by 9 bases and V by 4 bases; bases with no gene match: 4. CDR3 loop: CASSSGTSGGTQYF. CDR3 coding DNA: TGTGCCAGCAGCTCCGGGACTAGCGGGGGGACGCAGTACTTC.

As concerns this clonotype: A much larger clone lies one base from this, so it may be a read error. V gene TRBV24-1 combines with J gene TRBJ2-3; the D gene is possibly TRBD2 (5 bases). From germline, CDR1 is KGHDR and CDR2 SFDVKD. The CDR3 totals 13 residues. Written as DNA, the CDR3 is TGTGTCACCAGTGATAGGCGGGCGGATACGCAGTATTTT. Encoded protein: CVTSDRRADTQYF.

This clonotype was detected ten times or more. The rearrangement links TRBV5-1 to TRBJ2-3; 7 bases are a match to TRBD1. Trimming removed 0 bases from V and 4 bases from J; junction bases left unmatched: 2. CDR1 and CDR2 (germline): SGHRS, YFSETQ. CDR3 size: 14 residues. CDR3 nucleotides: TGCGCCAGCAGCTTGGACAGGGGTCCAGATACGCAGTATTTT. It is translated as CASSLDRGPDTQYF.

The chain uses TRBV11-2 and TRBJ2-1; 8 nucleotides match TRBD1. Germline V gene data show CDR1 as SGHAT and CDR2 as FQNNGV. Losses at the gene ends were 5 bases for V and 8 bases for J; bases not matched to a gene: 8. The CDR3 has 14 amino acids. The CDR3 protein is CASSAGQALYEQFF. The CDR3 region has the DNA TGTGCCAGCAGCGCGGGACAGGCCCTCTATGAGCAGTTCTTC.

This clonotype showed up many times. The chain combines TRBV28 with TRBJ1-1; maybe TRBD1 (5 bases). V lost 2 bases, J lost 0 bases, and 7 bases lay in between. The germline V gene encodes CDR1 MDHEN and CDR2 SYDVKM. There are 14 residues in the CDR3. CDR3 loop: CASSLRQMNTEAFF. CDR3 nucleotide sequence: TGTGCCAGCAGTTTAAGACAGATGAACACTGAAGCTTTCTTT.

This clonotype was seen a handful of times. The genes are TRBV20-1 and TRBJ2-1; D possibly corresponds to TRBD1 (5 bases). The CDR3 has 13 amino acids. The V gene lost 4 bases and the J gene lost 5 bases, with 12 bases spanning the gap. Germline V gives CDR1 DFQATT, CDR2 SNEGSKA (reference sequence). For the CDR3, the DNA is TGCAGTGCTAATATTGACAGCAACAATGAGCAGTTCTTC. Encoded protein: CSANIDSNNEQFF.

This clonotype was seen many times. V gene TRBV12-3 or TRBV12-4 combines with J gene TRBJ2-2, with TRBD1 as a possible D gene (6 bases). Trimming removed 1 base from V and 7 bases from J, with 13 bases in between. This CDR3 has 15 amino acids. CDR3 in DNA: TGTGCCAGCAGTTTAGGGCGGCAGGGGAGCGGGGAGCTGTTTTTT. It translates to CASSLGRQGSGELFF.

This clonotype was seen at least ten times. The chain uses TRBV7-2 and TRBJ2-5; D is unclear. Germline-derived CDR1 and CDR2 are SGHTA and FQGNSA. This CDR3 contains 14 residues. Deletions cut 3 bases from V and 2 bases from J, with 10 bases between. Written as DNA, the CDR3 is TGTGCCAGCAGCTTCCAAGGATCACAAGAGACCCAGTACTTC. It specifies CASSFQGSQETQYF.

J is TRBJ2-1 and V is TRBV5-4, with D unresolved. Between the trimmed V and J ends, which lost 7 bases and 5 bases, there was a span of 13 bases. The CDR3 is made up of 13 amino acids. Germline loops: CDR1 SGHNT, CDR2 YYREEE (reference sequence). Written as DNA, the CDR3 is TGTGCCAGCGGCCTTGGGCCAGACAATGAGCAGTTCTTC. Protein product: CASGLGPDNEQFF.

The CDR3 nucleotides read TGTGCCAGCAGTTTAGGGGACAGGGACGAGCAGTACGTC. Residues: CASSLGDRDEQYV. The chain carries TRBV12-3 or TRBV12-4 and TRBJ2-7, with 9 bases matching TRBD1. The trim removed 1 base at V and 5 bases at J, leaving 0 bases unmatched. This CDR3 comprises 13 residues.

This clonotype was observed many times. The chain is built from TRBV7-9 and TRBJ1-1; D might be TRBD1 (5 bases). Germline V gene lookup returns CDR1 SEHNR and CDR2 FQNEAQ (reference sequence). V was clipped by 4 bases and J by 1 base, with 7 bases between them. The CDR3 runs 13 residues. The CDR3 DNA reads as TGTGCCAGCAGCTCCGACAGGAACACTGAAGCTTTCTTT. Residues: CASSSDRNTEAFF.

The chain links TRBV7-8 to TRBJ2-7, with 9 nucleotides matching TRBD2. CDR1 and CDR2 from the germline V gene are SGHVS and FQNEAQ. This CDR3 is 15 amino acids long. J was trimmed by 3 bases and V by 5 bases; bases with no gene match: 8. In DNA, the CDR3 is TGTGCCAGCAGCCCGGCTGGCGGGGGGGTCTACGAGCAGTACTTC. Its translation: CASSPAGGGVYEQYF. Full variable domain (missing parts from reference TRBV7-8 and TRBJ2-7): GAGVSQSPRYKVAKRGQDVALRCDPISGHVSLFWYQQALGQGPEFLTYFQNEAQLDKSGLPSDRFFAERPEGSVSTLKIQRTQQEDSAVYLCASSPAGGGVYEQYFGPGTRLTVT.